This entry is about one T cell receptor (beta chain). Its antigen remains undetermined. Per-base qualities were not stored, and no clone one base away is much larger. The sample comes from a study of blood T cell repertoires in COVID-19 (dated by TCRdb to the early 2020s). With respect to the entire study: Samples from collaborators originated in the United States, Italy and Spain and spanned both the acute and convalescent phases of COVID-19. The prospective study material was composed of cDNA or gDNA derived from T cells, B-cell-depleted T cells, or PBMCs. The dataset comprised deeply sampled blood TCRbeta repertoires from subjects exposed to, actively infected with, or recovered from COVID-19. The repertoires were released in a freely available public database meant as a resource for research on the immune response to SARS-CoV-2. The samples were drawn from the first 160 participants of the ongoing ImmuneRACE study and from 1,254 subjects provided by 6 global collaborators. Sample metadata almost always included a de-identified subject ID, COVID-19 status, age in years and sex. Where available, HLA class I and class II types were taken from metadata supplied by the sample provider and were not determined by assay-based typing.

TCRbeta CDR3 regions were amplified from genomic DNA by means of the immunoSEQ Assay, a bias-controlled multiplex PCR. Per the authors' processing: Within the assay, amplification of reference gene primers was used to estimate how many nucleated cells each sample contained. To quantify the absolute abundance of each unique TCRbeta CDR3 rearrangement, sequence reads were collapsed and filtered. For each sample, productive Simpson clonality was calculated by taking the square root of Simpson's diversity index across productive rearrangements. The source is immuneACCESS, and TCRdb retained only in-frame sequences with V and J called. Part of the clones is not carried over; for the studies checked, unresolved V genes explain less than half of this, and the remainder is unexplained. V and J calls plus clone size are reproduced from that table; the DNA served to infer D and trimming. The sample table lists approximately 91,000 clones, roughly 87% of them with a count of one. 3.5% to 5.5% of the sample is taken by the ten largest.

Whole blood was collected in K2EDTA tubes by collaborating institutions according to the institutions' own protocols. For TCRbeta analysis, collaborators shipped samples as frozen whole blood, isolated PBMCs, or DNA extracted from either of those sample types. Summary of the overall study and its limitations: How much clinical and demographic metadata was included differed by source and by participant, and the metadata was provided uncurated.

The CDR3 runs 12 residues from the cysteine to the phenylalanine. Only the CDR3 region is kept as DNA, spanning 36 bases read in frame from base 1. V loses 2 bases of germline sequence and J loses 7 bases, and the interval between the two ends is 8 bases. The germline V gene (reference sequence) yields MNHEY for CDR1 and SMNVEV for CDR2. Sequencing input: peripheral blood. This receptor chain uses TRBV27 and TRBJ2-5; the D gene cannot be named for sure. The origin of this receptor is a man between 65 and 79 years old with acute or convalescent COVID-19. CDR3 loop: CASSLDGRTQYF. Read as DNA, the sequence is TGTGCCAGCAGTTTAGATGGGCGGACCCAGTACTTC.